This TCR beta chain was recovered during a study of T-cell reconstitution after alpha-beta-depleted transplantation in children. CDR3 length: 15 amino acids. V lost 3 bases and J lost 0, with 11 bases in between. Germline values: CDR1 SGHDN, CDR2 FVKESK. Preparation of the TCRbeta library was carried out with unique molecular identifiers. Each CDR3 protein is one row after TCRdb ran MiXCR on the PCR reads. The table includes around 380,000 distinct CDR3 sequences, roughly a tenth detected once. Source: PBMCs from the stem cell graft donor, taken from the stem cell graft. This chain connects TRBV14 to TRBJ1-2; a weak D match, TRBD1 (6 bases). The receptor was derived from a human donor who donated a stem cell graft to a child with acute myeloid leukemia. CDR3 DNA sequence: TGTGCCAGCAGCCAGAGGACAGACTCTAACTATGGCTACACCTTC. It specifies CASSQRTDSNYGYTF.